This entry features one T cell receptor beta chain sequence. These data belong to a study of long-term antiretroviral therapy in people with HIV. The CDR3 has 13 residues. Germline V gives CDR1 GTSNPN, CDR2 SVGIG (reference sequence). The trim removed 3 bases at V and 6 bases at J, leaving 5 bases unmatched. At the survey level, the v3.0 immunoSEQ assay was run. Assay used: immunoSEQ multiplex PCR; TCRdb lists only in-frame clones, some missing. The table shows tens of thousands of clones, with roughly 93% occurring only once. The chain uses TRBV30 and TRBJ1-1, with TRBD1 matching over 9 bases. The starting material was unsorted PBMCs, obtained 7.6 years after starting antiretroviral therapy. This sequence originates from a woman aged 40-49 years with HIV. The CDR3 DNA reads as TGTGCCTGGAGAACACAGGGGGCGGCTGAAGCTTTCTTT. It encodes CAWRTQGAAEAFF. The full variable domain, completed using reference TRBV30 and TRBJ1-1, is SQTIHQWPATLVQPVGSPLSLECTVEGTSNPNLYWYRQAAGRGLQLLFYSVGIGQISSEVPQNLSASRPQDRQFILSSKKLLLSDSGFYLCAWRTQGAAEAFFGQGTRLTVV.